This T cell receptor beta chain was documented in a study of CD8+ T cells in alopecia areata. Study summary: The protocol delivered tofacitinib for 6 to 18 months, then withdrew it for 6 months.

Following extraction, RNA underwent reverse transcription to cDNA, which served as the sequencing template. Clones were read by immunoSEQ multiplex PCR, and TCRdb kept only the in-frame ones, dropping some. The repertoire includes some 170,000 clones, 67% of them detected once, and more than 9.5% sits in the top ten. This clone was detected only once. Sequencing was performed on CD8+ T cells sorted from blood, taken at week 0. The source is a human donor with alopecia areata.

CDR3 amino acids: CSVVSSGEYEQYF. DNA for the CDR3: TGCAGCGTCGTCTCTTCTGGGGAATACGAGCAGTACTTC. The genes are TRBV29-1 and TRBJ2-7; no reliable D call. Trimming pared 6 bases from V and 4 bases from J, leaving 16 bases between. The germline CDR1 and CDR2 sequences are SQVTM and ANQGSEA. This CDR3 is 13 amino acids long.